This T cell receptor beta chain emerged from a study of tumor-infiltrating lymphocytes in primary liver carcinoma. As for the study in general: Tumors measured roughly 4.2 to 10 cm and were stage T1-T3 N0M0. Study-level points and caveats: Tumor-adjacent and tumor-blood pairs displayed less overlap than did pairs of tumor regions. A significantly higher top-250-clone fraction was recorded for tumors than for blood (p = 0.039).

This CDR3 is built from 15 residues. Germline values: CDR1 SQVTM, CDR2 ANQGSEA. Unsorted bulk tissue of roughly 20-31 mg yielded co-extracted RNA and DNA. These patients lived with chronic HBV infection and had never been treated. Total RNA (around 500 ng) served as template for TCR beta cDNA synthesis primed by a constant-region primer. Three rounds of nested multiplex PCR with slightly modified ARM-PCR produced TCR beta libraries. The first two PCR rounds, approximately 11 cycles each, used TRBV1-TRBV30 forward primers and a C-beta reverse primer. Using its own MiXCR run on the multiplex PCR reads, TCRdb lists one record per CDR3 protein. Among 90,000 to 140,000 distinct CDR3 sequences listed, roughly 85% were seen once. Concerning this clonotype itself: The target antigen is unknown. Mismatch with germline at one junction end may stem from a read error.

The genes are TRBV29-1 and TRBJ1-1; 7 nucleotides agree with TRBD1. Sequencing was performed on liver tumor tissue from sampling region 3. The sample's subset: tumor region T3, left-lateral pole. The clonotype comes from a man aged 40-50 years with primary liver carcinoma and hepatitis B virus infection. The DNA for the CDR3 is TGCAGCGTTGTAGGGGGCTGGGGGATGAATACTGAAGCTTTATTT. This gives the protein CSVVGGWGMNTEALF.